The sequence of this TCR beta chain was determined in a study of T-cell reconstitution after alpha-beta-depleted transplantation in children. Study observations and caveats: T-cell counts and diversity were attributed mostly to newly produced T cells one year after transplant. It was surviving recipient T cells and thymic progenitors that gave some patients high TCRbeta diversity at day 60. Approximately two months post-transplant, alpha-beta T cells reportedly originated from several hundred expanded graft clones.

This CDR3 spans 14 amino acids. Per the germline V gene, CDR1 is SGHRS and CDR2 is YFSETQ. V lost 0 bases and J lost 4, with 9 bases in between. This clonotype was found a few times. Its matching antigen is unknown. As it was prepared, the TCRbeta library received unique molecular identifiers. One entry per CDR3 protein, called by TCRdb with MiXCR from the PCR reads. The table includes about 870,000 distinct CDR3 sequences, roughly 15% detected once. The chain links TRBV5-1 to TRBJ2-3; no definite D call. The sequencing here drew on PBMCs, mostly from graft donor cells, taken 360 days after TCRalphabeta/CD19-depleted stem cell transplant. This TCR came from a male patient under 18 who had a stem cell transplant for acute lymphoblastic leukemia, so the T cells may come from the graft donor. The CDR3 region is CASSLDGRPDTQYF. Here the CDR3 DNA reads TGCGCCAGCAGCTTGGATGGGCGGCCAGATACGCAGTATTTT.